These 18 T cell receptor beta chains came from one sample sequenced in a study of T cells in localized non-small cell lung cancer. The protocol was immunoSEQ multiplex PCR, while the TCRdb copy is restricted to in-frame clones and leaves out a portion. The data show about 52,000 clones, around 81% seen once. This specimen was PBMCs, taken before any cancer treatment. Receptors originate from a woman aged 35 to 75 with stage II lung adenocarcinoma.

V is TRBV9 and J is TRBJ1-2; D unresolved. Germline V gene lookup returns CDR1 SGDLS and CDR2 YYNGEE. The CDR3 consists of 16 residues. Trimming removed 3 bases from V and 4 bases from J, with 19 bases in between. CDR3 in DNA: TGTGCCAGCAGCGGAGGACTCCTCGCAGGAATCTATGGCTACACCTTC. It translates to CASSGGLLAGIYGYTF.

The V call is TRBV27, the J call TRBJ1-2, with 9 bases fitting TRBD1. The CDR3 is 14 residues long. Trimming at V came to 9 bases and at J to 3 bases, leaving 8 bases not matched to a gene. Looked up from germline, CDR1 is MNHEY and CDR2 is SMNVEV (reference sequence). The CDR3 loop reads CASKTGGGDYGYTF. In DNA form, the CDR3 reads TGTGCCAGTAAGACAGGGGGAGGGGACTATGGCTACACCTTC.

V is TRBV6-5 and J is TRBJ1-1, with D possibly matching TRBD1 (5 bases). The germline V gene encodes CDR1 MNHEY and CDR2 SVGAGI. The V gene lost 0 bases and the J gene lost 10 bases, with 18 bases spanning the gap. This CDR3 has 15 residues. CDR3 DNA sequence: TGTGCCAGCAGTTACTCTAAACTGTCGGGGCCTGGAGCTTTCTTT. Translation: CASSYSKLSGPGAFF.

The chain couples TRBV9 to TRBJ1-2; 8 bases line up with TRBD1. CDR3 size: 14 residues. CDR1 is SGDLS and CDR2 is YYNGEE in the germline V gene. Trimming removed 4 bases from V and 4 bases from J; junction bases left unmatched: 6. CDR3 in DNA: TGTGCCAGCAGCCCCTCGGACAGGGCCTATGGCTACACCTTC. Its translation: CASSPSDRAYGYTF.

The chain uses TRBV11-2 and TRBJ1-2; tentatively, D is TRBD1 (5 bases). Germline CDR1 and CDR2: SGHAT and FQNNGV. This CDR3 region has 13 residues. Trimming left V 7 bases short and J 4 bases short, with 13 bases between. CDR3: CASTPGLIYGYTF. The CDR3 nucleotides read TGTGCCAGCACCCCGGGACTCATCTATGGCTACACCTTC.

This chain links TRBV5-4 with TRBJ2-5; 8 nucleotides agree with TRBD1. CDR1 is SGHNT, CDR2 YYREEE, per germline (reference sequence). V gave up 4 bases and J gave up 5 bases; unmatched junction bases: 7. The CDR3 contains 14 residues. CDR3 sequence (DNA): TGTGCCAGCAGCAACCCGGACAGGGTGGAGACCCAGTACTTC. This translates into CASSNPDRVETQYF.

This clone was recorded once. The chain links TRBV2 to TRBJ2-5; D may be TRBD1 or TRBD2 (5 bases each). The V end was cut by 6 bases, the J end by 5 bases, with 16 bases between. The CDR3 length is 14 residues. Germline-derived CDR1 and CDR2 are SNHLY and FYNNEI. CDR3 DNA: TGTGCCAGCAGCCGTGAGAGGGGATGGGAGACCCAGTACTTC. Encoded protein: CASSRERGWETQYF.

This clone has more than one count but fewer than ten. V gene TRBV2 combines with J gene TRBJ1-3; D is perhaps TRBD1 (5 bases). V gave up 1 base and J gave up 0 bases, with 7 bases separating them. Per germline, CDR1 SNHLY and CDR2 FYNNEI. CDR3 length: 15 amino acids. CDR3 loop: CASSEGGGSGNTIYF. The CDR3 coding sequence is TGTGCCAGCAGTGAAGGTGGGGGCTCTGGAAACACCATATATTTT.

This chain joins TRBV7-9 and TRBJ1-5; D call uncertain. The V and J ends lost 4 bases and 0 bases respectively, with 10 bases between them. Germline CDR1 and CDR2: SEHNR and FQNEAQ (reference sequence). There are 15 residues in the CDR3. For the CDR3, the DNA is TGTGCCAGCAGCTCAGACTTACATAGCAATCAGCCCCAGCATTTT. It is translated as CASSSDLHSNQPQHF.

The chain combines TRBV28 with TRBJ2-7; D assignment may be TRBD1 or TRBD2 (6 bases each). CDR3 length: 15 residues. V shed 7 bases and J shed 9 bases, with 25 bases lying between them. Germline V gene lookup returns CDR1 MDHEN and CDR2 SYDVKM. The CDR3 sequence: CASNPGAALLRAQYF. The CDR3 DNA follows: TGTGCCAGCAACCCGGGGGCAGCTCTCCTACGAGCGCAGTACTTC.

CDR3 residues: CASSSSKQGDAAEAFF. As DNA, the CDR3 is TGTGCCAGCAGCTCCTCTAAACAGGGCGATGCTGCTGAAGCTTTCTTT. The chain links TRBV7-2 to TRBJ1-1, with D perhaps matching TRBD1 (6 bases). CDR1 is SGHTA and CDR2 is FQGNSA in the germline V gene. The CDR3 is made up of 16 amino acids. Trimming shortened V by 4 bases and J by 6 bases, and 21 bases separated the two germline ends. Drawing the rest from reference TRBV7-2 and TRBJ1-1, the complete variable domain is GAGVSQSPSNKVTEKGKDVELRCDPISGHTALYWYRQSLGQGLEFLIYFQGNSAPDKSGLPSDRFSAERTGGSVSTLTIQRTQQEDSAVYLCASSSSKQGDAAEAFFGQGTRLTVV.

The chain uses TRBV19 and TRBJ2-1, with 11 nucleotides matching TRBD2. V gave up 7 bases and J gave up 8 bases; unmatched junction bases: 13. The CDR3 loop spans 16 amino acids. Looked up from germline, CDR1 is LNHDA and CDR2 is SQIVND (reference sequence). The CDR3: CASTQTSGVQGDEQFF. For the CDR3, the DNA is TGTGCCAGTACCCAGACTAGCGGGGTCCAAGGCGATGAGCAGTTCTTC.

This chain links TRBV7-9 with TRBJ1-1, with 9 nucleotides matching TRBD1. The junction had 5 bases not matched to a gene; V was cut back by 11 bases and J by 1 base. Per the germline V gene, CDR1 is SEHNR and CDR2 is FQNEAQ (reference sequence). CDR3 length equals 13 residues. DNA for the CDR3: TGTGCCTTCCGGGACAGGGCGAACACTGAAGCTTTCTTT. The encoded protein is CAFRDRANTEAFF. Combining the CDR3 with reference TRBV7-9 and TRBJ1-1 gives the whole variable domain DTGVSQNPRHKITKRGQNVTFRCDPISEHNRLYWYRQTLGQGPEFLTYFQNEAQLEKSRLLSDRFSAERPKGSFSTLEIQRTEQGDSAMYLCAFRDRANTEAFFGQGTRLTVV.

The gene calls are TRBV30 and TRBJ1-3, with no clear D. Trimming cost V 1 base and J 4 bases, with 5 bases left between them. The length of the CDR3 is 12 residues. CDR1 and CDR2 from the germline V gene are GTSNPN and SVGIG (reference sequence). The CDR3 nucleotides read TGTGCCTGGAGTGCTTTAGGAAACACCATATATTTT. As protein: CAWSALGNTIYF.

The chain employs TRBV27 and TRBJ1-1; D is undetermined. V lost 4 bases, J lost 1 base, and 10 bases lay in between. This CDR3 contains 14 residues. From germline, CDR1 is MNHEY and CDR2 SMNVEV (reference sequence). CDR3 sequence reads: CASSSRTSNTEAFF. CDR3 nucleotide sequence: TGTGCCAGCAGTTCCAGGACCTCGAACACTGAAGCTTTCTTT.

The J gene is TRBJ1-1, the V gene TRBV18; D call uncertain. The CDR3 spans 13 residues. The V end was cut by 6 bases, the J end by 4 bases, with 12 bases between. In germline, CDR1 is KGHSH, CDR2 LQKENI. The CDR3 nucleotides are TGTGCCAGCTCGATCGGGGAGGGCACTGAAGCTTTCTTT. This gives the protein CASSIGEGTEAFF.

The genes are TRBV7-2 and TRBJ2-5; the match to TRBD2 covers 8 bases. Germline-derived CDR1 and CDR2 are SGHTA and FQGNSA. The CDR3 is made up of 14 amino acids. With 1 base clipped from V and 4 bases from J, the junction kept 2 bases outside the gene matches. CDR3 amino acids: CASSLGGGLETQYF. CDR3 nucleotide sequence: TGTGCCAGCAGCTTAGGCGGGGGGCTAGAGACCCAGTACTTC.

The chain recombines TRBV28 with TRBJ2-5; possibly TRBD1 for D (6 bases). Germline V gene data show CDR1 as MDHEN and CDR2 as SYDVKM. The CDR3 spans 12 residues. V was shortened by 10 bases and J by 4 bases, with 13 bases between the two germline ends. CDR3 sequence: CATSGTLETQYF. CDR3 in DNA: TGTGCCACCTCCGGGACACTAGAGACCCAGTACTTC.